A single sample is the source of the 11 T cell receptor beta chains below, sequenced in a study of identifying expanded T cells in peripheral blood. Here immunoSEQ multiplex PCR was the method, and the copy in TCRdb shows in-frame clones only, minus some. The profile shows 100,000 or so clones, about 87% of them singletons. Material: blood. These receptors all stem from a person between 18 and 70 years old in good health.

The J gene is TRBJ1-5, the V gene TRBV6-1, with 7 bases identical to TRBD1. Germline trimming cut 6 bases from V and 4 bases from J; bases unmatched to any gene: 9. The CDR3 extends over 15 amino acids. Germline values: CDR1 MNHNS, CDR2 SASEGT. CDR3 in DNA: TGTGCCAGCAGAAACAGGGGTAGTATGAATCAGCCCCAGCATTTT. Translating gives CASRNRGSMNQPQHF.

This clone was observed once. V usage is TRBV5-1 and J usage is TRBJ2-2; D gene ambiguous. This CDR3 contains 14 residues. Germline V CDR1 and CDR2: SGHRS, YFSETQ. The ends were cut back, 2 bases at V and 4 bases at J, with 9 bases in the middle. The CDR3, as DNA: TGCGCCAGCAGCTTAGCTGGGTCCACCGGGGAGCTGTTTTTT. Translating it yields CASSLAGSTGELFF.

This clone was recorded only once. The chain joins TRBV2 to TRBJ1-4; maybe TRBD1 (5 bases). CDR3 length: 15 amino acids. The V gene lost 4 bases and the J gene lost 2 bases, with 11 bases spanning the gap. The germline V gene has CDR1 SNHLY and CDR2 FYNNEI. In DNA, the CDR3 is TGTGCCAGCAGTGTAAACCCAGGGACTAATGAAAAACTGTTTTTT. It codes for CASSVNPGTNEKLFF.

This clone was counted between two and nine times. The chain carries TRBV18 and TRBJ2-2, with 10 nucleotides matching TRBD1. Trimming cost V 6 bases and J 3 bases; bases outside gene matches: 7. CDR1 is KGHSH, CDR2 LQKENI, per germline. The CDR3 loop spans 16 amino acids. Written as DNA, the CDR3 is TGTGCCAGCTCCGGGACAGGGGCCTCATACACCGGGGAGCTGTTTTTT. This codes for CASSGTGASYTGELFF.

V gene TRBV4-3 combines with J gene TRBJ2-7; 8 bases map to TRBD1. CDR1 LGHNA and CDR2 YSLEER come from the germline V gene. The CDR3 extends over 15 amino acids. The ends lost 1 base at V and 3 bases at J; junction bases unmatched: 5. Written as DNA, the CDR3 is TGCGCCAGCAGCCAAGCCCGACAGGGGCTCTACGAGCAGTACTTC. Translation: CASSQARQGLYEQYF.

J is TRBJ1-2 and V is TRBV19; D ambiguous. From germline, CDR1 is LNHDA and CDR2 SQIVND (reference sequence). The CDR3 length is 13 residues. Trimming cost V 7 bases and J 5 bases, with 14 bases left between them. CDR3 in amino acids: CASTLNPWYGYTF. CDR3 nucleotides: TGTGCCAGTACCCTGAATCCTTGGTATGGCTACACCTTC.

The gene calls are TRBV13 and TRBJ2-7, with TRBD1 as a possible D gene (6 bases). Germline assignment: CDR1 PRHDT and CDR2 FYEKMQ (reference sequence). V gave up 8 bases and J gave up 7 bases, with 18 bases separating them. The CDR3 totals 13 residues. In DNA form, the CDR3 reads TGTGCCAGCGTACAGGGCCGGTCGGAGGAGCAGTACTTC. Amino acid sequence: CASVQGRSEEQYF.

The CDR3 region is CASSRYQETQYF. The CDR3 DNA is TGTGCCAGCAGTCGGTACCAAGAGACCCAGTACTTC. The chain combines TRBV13 with TRBJ2-5; no reliable D call. V lost 6 bases, J lost 0 bases, and 5 bases lay in between. This CDR3 spans 12 amino acids. Per germline, CDR1 PRHDT and CDR2 FYEKMQ (reference sequence).

The rearrangement uses TRBV5-6 and TRBJ1-5; unclear D gene. The CDR3 is 13 amino acids. With 3 bases removed from V and 2 bases from J, the gap between germline ends came to 6 bases. CDR1 SGHDT and CDR2 YYEEEE come from the germline V gene. CDR3 bases: TGTGCCAGCAGCTCAACCGGCAATCAGCCCCAGCATTTT. Protein product: CASSSTGNQPQHF.

The chain combines TRBV19 with TRBJ2-3; D may correspond to TRBD1 or TRBD2 (6 bases each). The CDR3 contains 16 residues. The V end lost 6 bases, the J end lost 2 bases, and 18 bases lay between the germline ends. The germline gives CDR1 LNHDA, CDR2 SQIVND (reference sequence). CDR3 sequence reads: CASSPQGGSFTDTQYF. The CDR3 DNA sequence: TGTGCCAGTAGCCCACAGGGAGGTAGTTTCACAGATACGCAGTATTTT.

The chain is built from TRBV4-3 and TRBJ2-1, with D possibly matching TRBD2 (6 bases). Germline CDR1 reads LGHNA; CDR2 reads YSLEER. This CDR3 is 15 amino acids long. V was trimmed by 5 bases and J by 4 bases, leaving 15 bases between them. The CDR3 protein is CASSERAGRYNEQFF. The CDR3 DNA sequence: TGCGCCAGCAGCGAGAGGGCGGGACGATACAATGAGCAGTTCTTC.